Sequencing of this TCR beta chain was carried out in a study of OX40 agonist ivuxolimab in advanced cancers. Overall study: Earlier anti-PD-1, anti-PD-L1 or anti-CTLA-4 therapy was permitted; roughly 37% had received some. Overall study findings and caveats: Individuals who were partial responders at 0.1-3.0 mg/kg had clonal expansion that ranked among the lowest. At 0.1 to 3.0 mg/kg, clonal expansion of CD4+ and CD8+ blood T cells had occurred by week 6.

Sequencing was performed with immunoSEQ multiplex PCR; in TCRdb, only in-frame clones are kept and a portion is missing. The repertoire consists of around 67,000 clones, with 84% occurring once and the leading ten covering over 2%. Regarding this clone: What it binds is not known.

Patients who had autoimmune disease history or got systemic immunosuppression were left out. CDR1 is MNHNY and CDR2 is SVGAGI in the germline V gene (reference sequence). CDR3 size: 13 residues. The ends were cut back, 5 bases at V and 3 bases at J, with 10 bases in the middle. The chain has TRBV6-6 and TRBJ1-2; a weak D match, TRBD1 (5 bases). The sample in question was CD4+ or CD8+ T cells sorted from blood, obtained in a trial of the OX40 agonist ivuxolimab. The sequence derives from an adult with an advanced solid tumor such as melanoma, head and neck, liver or kidney cancer. CDR3 nucleotide sequence: TGTGCCAGCAGTATGGGGCCTGACTATGGCTACACCTTC. This translates into CASSMGPDYGYTF.